This record covers a single T cell receptor beta chain. V trimming: 5 bases; J trimming: 1 base; junction bases outside the gene matches: 5. This CDR3 is built from 16 residues. From germline, CDR1 is MNHEY and CDR2 SMNVEV (reference sequence). Cells designated naive CD8 were CD45RO-negative and were positively selected for CCR7, with terminally differentiated effector memory CD45RA+ cells excluded. Donation came from healthy HIV-negative adults that had no recent acute infections or vaccinations. Every donor was a Caucasian adult from Nashville, Tennessee. Assay execution took place at the deep level. In the authors' workflow: Junction-only sequences produced by ImmunoSEQ had no quality scores, so filtering differed. Generated by immunoSEQ multiplex PCR, the TCRdb table keeps only in-frame clones and is missing some. The D gene and trimming were derived from the DNA, and the V and J assignments and clone size from that table. The sample lists 560,000 or so clones, about 96% occurring once.

This record belongs to a study of shared clonotypes between healthy human individuals. The TCR originated in a woman in her twenties or thirties in good health. The J gene is TRBJ1-5, the V gene TRBV27, with TRBD1 matching over 10 bases. The source material was naive CD8+ T cells sorted from blood. CDR3 sequence (DNA): TGTGCCAGCAGTCCCAGGACAGGGGGAAGCAATCAGCCCCAGCATTTT. Residues: CASSPRTGGSNQPQHF.